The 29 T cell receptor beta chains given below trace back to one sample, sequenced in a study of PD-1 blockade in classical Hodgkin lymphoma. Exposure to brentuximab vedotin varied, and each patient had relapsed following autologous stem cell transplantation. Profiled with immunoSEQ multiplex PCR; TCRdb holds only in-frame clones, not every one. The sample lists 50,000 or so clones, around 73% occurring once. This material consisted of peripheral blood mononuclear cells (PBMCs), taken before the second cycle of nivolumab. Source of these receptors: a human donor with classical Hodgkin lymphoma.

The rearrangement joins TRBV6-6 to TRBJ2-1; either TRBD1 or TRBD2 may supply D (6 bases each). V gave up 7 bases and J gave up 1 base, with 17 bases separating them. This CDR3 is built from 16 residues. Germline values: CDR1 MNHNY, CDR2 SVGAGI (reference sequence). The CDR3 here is CASTPKGGWSYNEQFF. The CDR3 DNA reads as TGTGCCAGCACCCCCAAAGGGGGGTGGTCCTACAATGAGCAGTTCTTC.

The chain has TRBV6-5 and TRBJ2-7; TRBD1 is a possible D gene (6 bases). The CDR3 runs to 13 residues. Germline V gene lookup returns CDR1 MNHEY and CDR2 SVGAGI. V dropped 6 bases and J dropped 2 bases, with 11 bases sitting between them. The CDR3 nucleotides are TGTGCCAGCAGAACAGGGAACGCCTACGAGCAGTACTTC. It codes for CASRTGNAYEQYF.

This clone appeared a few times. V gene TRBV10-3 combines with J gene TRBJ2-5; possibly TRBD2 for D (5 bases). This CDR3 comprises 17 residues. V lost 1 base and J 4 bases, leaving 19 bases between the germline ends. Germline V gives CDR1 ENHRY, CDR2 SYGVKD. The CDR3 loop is CAISEFRSGAGGETQYF. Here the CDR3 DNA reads TGTGCCATCAGTGAGTTTCGGTCAGGAGCCGGAGGAGAGACCCAGTACTTC.

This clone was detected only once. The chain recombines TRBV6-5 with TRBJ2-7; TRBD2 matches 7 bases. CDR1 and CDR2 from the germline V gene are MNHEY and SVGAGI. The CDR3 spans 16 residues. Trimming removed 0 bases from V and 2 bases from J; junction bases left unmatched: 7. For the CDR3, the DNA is TGTGCCAGCAGTTACTCGAGTCTAGCGGATACCTACGAGCAGTACTTC. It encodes CASSYSSLADTYEQYF.

The CDR3 nucleotides are TGTGCCAGCGCCCGAGAACAGGGGGCACGGGGCTACACCTTC. It yields the protein CASAREQGARGYTF. The chain combines TRBV6-5 with TRBJ1-2; TRBD1 matches at 9 bases. Trimming removed 8 bases from V and 8 bases from J; junction bases left unmatched: 12. Germline V lookup: CDR1 MNHEY, CDR2 SVGAGI. This CDR3 has 14 amino acids.

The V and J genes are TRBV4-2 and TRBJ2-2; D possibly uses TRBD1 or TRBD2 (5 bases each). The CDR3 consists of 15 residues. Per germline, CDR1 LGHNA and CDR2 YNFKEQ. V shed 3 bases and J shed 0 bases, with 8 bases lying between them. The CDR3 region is CASSQGTSNTGELFF. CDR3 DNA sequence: TGTGCCAGCAGCCAGGGGACCTCGAACACCGGGGAGCTGTTTTTT.

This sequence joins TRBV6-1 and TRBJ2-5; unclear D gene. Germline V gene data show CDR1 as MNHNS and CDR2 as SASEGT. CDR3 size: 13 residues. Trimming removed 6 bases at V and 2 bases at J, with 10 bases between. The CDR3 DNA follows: TGTGCCAGCAGCGCCAAAGGACAAGAGACCCAGTACTTC. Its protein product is CASSAKGQETQYF.

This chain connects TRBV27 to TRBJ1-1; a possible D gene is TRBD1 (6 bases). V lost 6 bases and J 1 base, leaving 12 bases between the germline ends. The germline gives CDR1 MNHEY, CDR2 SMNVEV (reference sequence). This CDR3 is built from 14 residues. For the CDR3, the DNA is TGTGCCAGCAGCTCATACAGGGCGAACACTGAAGCTTTCTTT. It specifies CASSSYRANTEAFF.

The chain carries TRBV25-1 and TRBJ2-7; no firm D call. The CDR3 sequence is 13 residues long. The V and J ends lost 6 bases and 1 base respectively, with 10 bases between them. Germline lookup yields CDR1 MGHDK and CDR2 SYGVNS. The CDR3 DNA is TGTGCCAGCAGCGGCCTTCTGTCCTACGAGCAGTACTTC. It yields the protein CASSGLLSYEQYF.

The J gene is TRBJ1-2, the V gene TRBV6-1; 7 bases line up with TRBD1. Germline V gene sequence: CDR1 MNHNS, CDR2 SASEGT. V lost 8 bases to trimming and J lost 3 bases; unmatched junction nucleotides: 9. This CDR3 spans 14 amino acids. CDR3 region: CASATGVLDYGYTF. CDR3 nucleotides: TGTGCCAGCGCCACAGGGGTCCTTGACTATGGCTACACCTTC.

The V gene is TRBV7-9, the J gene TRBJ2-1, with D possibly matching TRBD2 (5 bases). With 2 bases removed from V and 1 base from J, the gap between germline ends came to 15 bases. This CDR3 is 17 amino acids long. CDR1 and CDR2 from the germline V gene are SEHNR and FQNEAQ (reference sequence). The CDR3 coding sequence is TGTGCCAGCAGCTTAAGGGCCCTAGCTTGGTCCTACAATGAGCAGTTCTTC. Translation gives CASSLRALAWSYNEQFF.

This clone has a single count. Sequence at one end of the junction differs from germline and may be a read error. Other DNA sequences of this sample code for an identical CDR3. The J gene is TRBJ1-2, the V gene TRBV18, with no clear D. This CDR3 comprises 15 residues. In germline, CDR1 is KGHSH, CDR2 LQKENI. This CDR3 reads CASSPLDGRAKGYTF. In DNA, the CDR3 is TGCGCCAGCTCACCCCTGGACGGAAGGGCCAAAGGCTACACCTTC.

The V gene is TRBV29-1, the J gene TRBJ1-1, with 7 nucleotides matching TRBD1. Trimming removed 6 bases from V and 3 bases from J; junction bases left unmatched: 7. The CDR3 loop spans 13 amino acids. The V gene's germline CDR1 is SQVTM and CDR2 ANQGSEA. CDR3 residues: CSVGGQWDTEAFF. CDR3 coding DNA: TGCAGCGTGGGGGGACAGTGGGACACTGAAGCTTTCTTT.

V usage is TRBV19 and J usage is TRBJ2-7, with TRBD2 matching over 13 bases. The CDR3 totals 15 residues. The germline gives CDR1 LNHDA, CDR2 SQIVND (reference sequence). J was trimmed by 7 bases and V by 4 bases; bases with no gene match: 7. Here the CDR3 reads CASSTAGTSGKEQYF. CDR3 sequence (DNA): TGTGCCAGTAGTACGGCCGGGACTAGCGGGAAGGAGCAGTACTTC.

The CDR3 region is CAWSVIQGMETQYF. As DNA, the CDR3 is TGTGCCTGGAGTGTTATACAGGGAATGGAGACCCAGTACTTC. The chain joins TRBV30 to TRBJ2-5; D possibly corresponds to TRBD1 (6 bases). The length of the CDR3 is 14 residues. Trimming took 0 bases from V and 5 from J, leaving 13 bases between them. Germline V gives CDR1 GTSNPN, CDR2 SVGIG (reference sequence).

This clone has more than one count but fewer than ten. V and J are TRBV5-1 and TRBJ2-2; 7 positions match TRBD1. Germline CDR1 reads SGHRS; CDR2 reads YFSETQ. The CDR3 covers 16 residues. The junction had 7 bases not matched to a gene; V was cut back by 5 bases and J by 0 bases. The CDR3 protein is CASRDTGTANTGELFF. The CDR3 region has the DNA TGCGCCAGCAGAGATACCGGGACAGCGAACACCGGGGAGCTGTTTTTT.

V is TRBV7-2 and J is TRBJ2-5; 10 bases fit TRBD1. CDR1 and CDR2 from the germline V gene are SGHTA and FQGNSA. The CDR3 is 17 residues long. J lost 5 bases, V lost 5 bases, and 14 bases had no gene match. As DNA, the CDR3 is TGTGCCAGCAGCCCGGGGGTGACAGGGGGCGTTGGGGAGACCCAGTACTTC. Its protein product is CASSPGVTGGVGETQYF. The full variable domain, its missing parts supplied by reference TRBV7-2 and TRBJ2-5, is GAGVSQSPSNKVTEKGKDVELRCDPISGHTALYWYRQSLGQGLEFLIYFQGNSAPDKSGLPSDRFSAERTGGSVSTLTIQRTQQEDSAVYLCASSPGVTGGVGETQYFGPGTRLLVL.

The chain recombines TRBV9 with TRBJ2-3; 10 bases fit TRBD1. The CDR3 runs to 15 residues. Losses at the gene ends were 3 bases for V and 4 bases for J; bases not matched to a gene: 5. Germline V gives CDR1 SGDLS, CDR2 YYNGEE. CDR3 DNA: TGTGCCAGCAGCGCGCGTGGGACAGGGGCAGATACGCAGTATTTT. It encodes CASSARGTGADTQYF.

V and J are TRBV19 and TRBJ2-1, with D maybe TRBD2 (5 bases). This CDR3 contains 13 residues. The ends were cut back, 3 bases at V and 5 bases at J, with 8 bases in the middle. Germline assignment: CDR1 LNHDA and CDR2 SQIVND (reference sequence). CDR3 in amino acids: CASSIGLNNEQFF. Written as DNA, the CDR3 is TGTGCCAGTAGTATCGGACTGAACAATGAGCAGTTCTTC.

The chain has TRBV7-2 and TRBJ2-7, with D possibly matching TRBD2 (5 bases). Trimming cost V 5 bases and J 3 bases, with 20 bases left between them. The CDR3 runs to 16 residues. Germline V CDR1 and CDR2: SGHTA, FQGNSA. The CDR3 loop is CASSTRSGNLFYEQYF. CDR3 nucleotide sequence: TGTGCCAGCAGCACTCGGAGCGGAAATTTATTCTACGAGCAGTACTTC. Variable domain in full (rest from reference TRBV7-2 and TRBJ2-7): GAGVSQSPSNKVTEKGKDVELRCDPISGHTALYWYRQSLGQGLEFLIYFQGNSAPDKSGLPSDRFSAERTGGSVSTLTIQRTQQEDSAVYLCASSTRSGNLFYEQYFGPGTRLTVT.

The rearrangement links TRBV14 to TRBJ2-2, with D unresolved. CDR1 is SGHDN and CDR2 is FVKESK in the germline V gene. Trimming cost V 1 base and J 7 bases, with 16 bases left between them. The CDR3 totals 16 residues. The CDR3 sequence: CASSQVVRALNGELFF. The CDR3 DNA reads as TGTGCCAGCAGCCAAGTTGTAAGGGCATTGAACGGGGAGCTGTTTTTT.

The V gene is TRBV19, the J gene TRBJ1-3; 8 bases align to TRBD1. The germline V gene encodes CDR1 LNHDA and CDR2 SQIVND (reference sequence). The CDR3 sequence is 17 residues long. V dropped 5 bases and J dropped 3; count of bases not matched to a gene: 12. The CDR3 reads CASSQTFDRGSGNTIYF. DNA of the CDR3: TGTGCCAGTAGTCAAACGTTCGACAGGGGAAGTGGAAACACCATATATTTT.

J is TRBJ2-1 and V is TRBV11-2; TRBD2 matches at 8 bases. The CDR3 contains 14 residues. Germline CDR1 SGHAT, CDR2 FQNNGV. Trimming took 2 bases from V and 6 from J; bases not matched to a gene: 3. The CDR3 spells CASSLRLAGNEQFF. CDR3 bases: TGTGCCAGCAGCTTACGCCTAGCGGGCAATGAGCAGTTCTTC.

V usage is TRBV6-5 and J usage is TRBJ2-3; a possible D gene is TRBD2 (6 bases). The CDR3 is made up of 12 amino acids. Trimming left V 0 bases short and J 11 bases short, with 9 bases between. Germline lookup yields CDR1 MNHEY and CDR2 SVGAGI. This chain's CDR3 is CASSYSSAGQYF. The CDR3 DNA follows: TGTGCCAGCAGTTACTCGTCAGCGGGGCAGTATTTT.

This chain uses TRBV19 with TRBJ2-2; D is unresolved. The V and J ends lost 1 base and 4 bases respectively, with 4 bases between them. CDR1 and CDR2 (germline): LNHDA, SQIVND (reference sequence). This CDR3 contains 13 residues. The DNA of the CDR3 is TGTGCCAGTAGTATAGGCGTCACCGGGGAGCTGTTTTTT. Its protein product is CASSIGVTGELFF.

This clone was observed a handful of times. CDR3 sequence: CASSEARGTYGYTF. CDR3 nucleotides: TGTGCCAGCAGTGAAGCAAGGGGAACCTATGGCTACACCTTC. The V gene is TRBV6-1, the J gene TRBJ1-2; D might be TRBD1 (5 bases). The germline CDR1 and CDR2 sequences are MNHNS and SASEGT. V was trimmed by 0 bases and J by 4 bases, leaving 9 bases between them. The CDR3 totals 14 residues.

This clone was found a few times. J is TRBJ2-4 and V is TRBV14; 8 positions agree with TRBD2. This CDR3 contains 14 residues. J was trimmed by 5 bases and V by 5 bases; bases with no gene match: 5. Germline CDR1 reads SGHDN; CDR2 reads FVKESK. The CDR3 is CASSTGTSQNIQYF. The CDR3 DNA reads TGTGCCAGCAGCACCGGGACTAGTCAAAACATTCAGTACTTC.

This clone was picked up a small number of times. CDR3 residues: CASSEAWVAKNIQYF. CDR3 coding DNA: TGTGCCAGCAGCGAGGCCTGGGTAGCCAAAAACATTCAGTACTTC. The V and J genes are TRBV2 and TRBJ2-4; D call uncertain. Germline values: CDR1 SNHLY, CDR2 FYNNEI. There are 15 residues in the CDR3. Trimming stripped 6 bases from V and 0 bases from J, with 12 bases between.

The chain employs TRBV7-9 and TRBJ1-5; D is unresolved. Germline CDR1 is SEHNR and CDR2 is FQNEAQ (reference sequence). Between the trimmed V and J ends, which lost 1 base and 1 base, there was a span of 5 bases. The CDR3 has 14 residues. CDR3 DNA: TGTGCCAGCAGCTTAGTAGACAGCAATCAGCCCCAGCATTTT. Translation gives CASSLVDSNQPQHF.